This T cell receptor (beta chain) emerged from a study of technical replicates of blood from several donors. Sequenced by immunoSEQ multiplex PCR; TCRdb stores in-frame clones only, minus some. The repertoire holds about 15,000 clones, with 85% to 90% as singletons. This CDR3 has 17 residues. The chain is built from TRBV12-1 and TRBJ1-1. TRBV12-1 is a documented pseudogene. The receptor was derived from a human donor in good health. Sequencing used PBMCs. The CDR3 loop reads CASSPYRDIRGGTEAFF. CDR3 bases: TGTGCCAGCAGCCCTTATCGGGATATCAGGGGAGGGACTGAAGCTTTCTTT.